A single sample is the source of the 27 T cell receptor beta chains below, sequenced in a study of follicular helper T cells after annual influenza vaccination. Assay: immunoSEQ multiplex PCR; the TCRdb copy retains only in-frame clones and omits some. In the table there are about 10,000 clones, around four fifths of which are singletons. The time point: 2014-2015 season, 7 days after vaccination. This material consisted of CXCR5- memory CD4+ T cells sorted from blood, taken 7 days after influenza vaccination. These receptors came from an adult who received the influenza vaccine.

The chain carries TRBV9 and TRBJ2-3; D is perhaps TRBD2 (5 bases). V was shortened by 0 bases and J by 4 bases, with 12 bases between the two germline ends. Germline V gene lookup returns CDR1 SGDLS and CDR2 YYNGEE. This CDR3 spans 15 amino acids. The CDR3 nucleotides read TGTGCCAGCAGCGTAGTTCCGGGGTCCCCAGATACGCAGTATTTT. Translated: CASSVVPGSPDTQYF.

In nucleotides, the CDR3 is TGTGCCAGCAGCTTAGGAAGCGGGGGCCGTAGCTCCTACAATGAGCAGTTCTTC. Translated: CASSLGSGGRSSYNEQFF. The genes are TRBV7-2 and TRBJ2-1; the match to TRBD2 covers 8 bases. The CDR3 covers 18 residues. Germline CDR1 SGHTA, CDR2 FQGNSA. Trimming at V came to 1 base and at J to 0 bases, leaving 8 bases not matched to a gene.

The chain uses TRBV2 and TRBJ2-1, with D perhaps TRBD1 (6 bases). V dropped 4 bases and J dropped 10 bases, with 11 bases sitting between them. Germline lookup yields CDR1 SNHLY and CDR2 FYNNEI. The CDR3 contains 12 residues. The CDR3: CASSGQVSEQFF. CDR3 in DNA: TGTGCCAGCAGTGGACAGGTGAGCGAGCAGTTCTTC. The entire variable domain, with the rest obtained from reference TRBV2 and TRBJ2-1, is as follows: EPEVTQTPSHQVTQMGQEVILRCVPISNHLYFYWYRQILGQKVEFLVSFYNNEISEKSEIFDDQFSVERPDGSNFTLKIRSTKLEDSAMYFCASSGQVSEQFFGPGTRLTVL.

The chain carries TRBV20-1 and TRBJ2-1; D is perhaps TRBD1 (5 bases). CDR1 and CDR2 from the germline V gene are DFQATT and SNEGSKA (reference sequence). Trimming took 6 bases from V and 7 from J, leaving 10 bases between them. The CDR3 totals 11 residues. The CDR3 nucleotides read TGCAGTGCATTGACAGTAAATGAGCAGTTCTTC. Protein product: CSALTVNEQFF.

This clone was counted only a few times. The V gene is TRBV15, the J gene TRBJ1-6, with a weak D call TRBD1 (5 bases). The germline V and J ends were trimmed by 0 bases and 9 bases, with 12 bases remaining between them. The V gene's germline CDR1 is LNHNV and CDR2 YYDKDF (reference sequence). The CDR3 covers 15 residues. The CDR3 coding sequence is TGTGCCACCAGCAGAGATGGTGGGAGGGGTTCACCCCTCCACTTT. Its protein is CATSRDGGRGSPLHF.

The gene calls are TRBV4-3 and TRBJ2-1; possibly TRBD1 or TRBD2 for D (5 bases each). There are 18 residues in the CDR3. V shed 0 bases and J shed 0 bases, with 15 bases lying between them. Germline CDR1 reads LGHNA; CDR2 reads YSLEER. CDR3 amino acids: CASSQEFRGTLSYNEQFF. CDR3 nucleotide sequence: TGCGCCAGCAGCCAAGAATTTCGGGGCACCCTCTCCTACAATGAGCAGTTCTTC.

This clone was seen a handful of times. The V call is TRBV2, the J call TRBJ1-5; TRBD1 is a possible D gene (5 bases). Trimming removed 3 bases from V and 7 bases from J, with 10 bases in between. The CDR3 is made up of 13 amino acids. Looked up from germline, CDR1 is SNHLY and CDR2 is FYNNEI. In DNA form, the CDR3 reads TGTGCCAGCAGTGAGGGGGGGAGGCAGCCCCAGCATTTT. It yields the protein CASSEGGRQPQHF.

The chain combines TRBV4-1 with TRBJ1-3, with D possibly matching TRBD1 (6 bases). V shed 1 base and J shed 5 bases, with 12 bases lying between them. The CDR3 consists of 15 residues. The germline V gene encodes CDR1 MGHRA and CDR2 YSYEKL. The CDR3 DNA sequence: TGCGCCAGCAGCCAAGCCAGGACAGAGAGAAACACCATATATTTT. Translating gives CASSQARTERNTIYF.

V is TRBV11-2 and J is TRBJ2-5; D call uncertain. Germline values: CDR1 SGHAT, CDR2 FQNNGV. Trimming cost V 6 bases and J 0 bases, with 11 bases left between them. This CDR3 has 14 amino acids. The CDR3 DNA is TGTGCCAGCAGTCTAGAGTACTACCAAGAGACCCAGTACTTC. It encodes CASSLEYYQETQYF.

CDR3 sequence (DNA): TGTGCCAGCAGCTTAGTAGGGTACGAGCAGTACTTC. Its translation: CASSLVGYEQYF. V gene TRBV11-3 combines with J gene TRBJ2-7; D unresolved. CDR3 size: 12 residues. Trimming left V 1 base short and J 4 bases short, with 5 bases between. The germline gives CDR1 SGHNT, CDR2 YENEEA.

The chain couples TRBV28 to TRBJ1-2; a weak D match, TRBD1 (6 bases). CDR1 MDHEN and CDR2 SYDVKM come from the germline V gene. The CDR3 spans 13 residues. V was pared by 6 bases and J by 0 bases, with 8 bases between. Here the CDR3 reads CASSYRANYGYTF. As DNA, the CDR3 is TGTGCCAGCAGCTACAGGGCTAACTATGGCTACACCTTC.

The V gene is TRBV7-8, the J gene TRBJ1-3, with unresolved D. Germline-derived CDR1 and CDR2 are SGHVS and FQNEAQ. Trimming removed 0 bases from V and 0 bases from J, with 6 bases in between. The CDR3 length is 15 residues. This CDR3 reads CASSLAGSSGNTIYF. CDR3 DNA sequence: TGTGCCAGCAGCTTAGCAGGCAGCTCTGGAAACACCATATATTTT.

The genes are TRBV7-9 and TRBJ1-3; the D is unclear. Germline assignment: CDR1 SEHNR and CDR2 FQNEAQ (reference sequence). V was pared by 5 bases and J by 0 bases, with 5 bases between. The CDR3 sequence is 13 residues long. The CDR3 nucleotides are TGTGCCAGCAGCCCAGTCTCTGGAAACACCATATATTTT. Its translation: CASSPVSGNTIYF.

The DNA of the CDR3 is TGTGCCAGCTCACCAGGGCAGGGAGGGACCCAGTACTTC. Translating it yields CASSPGQGGTQYF. This chain connects TRBV18 to TRBJ2-5; tentatively, D is TRBD2 (6 bases). Germline values: CDR1 KGHSH, CDR2 LQKENI. The V end was cut by 2 bases, the J end by 7 bases, with 11 bases between. The CDR3 runs to 13 residues.

J is TRBJ1-1 and V is TRBV7-9; tentatively, D is TRBD1 (5 bases). Germline-derived CDR1 and CDR2 are SEHNR and FQNEAQ (reference sequence). V lost 5 bases, J lost 4 bases, and 11 bases lay in between. This CDR3 has 13 residues. CDR3: CASSPGGGTEAFF. As DNA, the CDR3 is TGTGCCAGCAGCCCCGGCGGGGGCACTGAAGCTTTCTTT.

The chain recombines TRBV7-9 with TRBJ2-5, with 10 nucleotides matching TRBD2. This CDR3 is built from 16 residues. Looked up from germline, CDR1 is SEHNR and CDR2 is FQNEAQ (reference sequence). The junction had 8 bases not matched to a gene; V was cut back by 3 bases and J by 4 bases. CDR3 bases: TGTGCCAGCAGCTTGCGAAGCGGGGGGGCCGGAGAGACCCAGTACTTC. Protein sequence: CASSLRSGGAGETQYF.

This clone was recorded only once. V is TRBV19 and J is TRBJ2-2, with 7 positions matching TRBD2. CDR3 length equals 16 residues. The germline V gene has CDR1 LNHDA and CDR2 SQIVND (reference sequence). V trimming: 4 bases; J trimming: 1 base; junction bases outside the gene matches: 6. The CDR3 sequence: CASSRFGGGNTGELFF. CDR3 nucleotides: TGTGCCAGTAGTAGATTCGGCGGGGGGAACACCGGGGAGCTGTTTTTT.

The chain is built from TRBV18 and TRBJ2-7; 9 positions match TRBD1. This CDR3 has 14 amino acids. Trimming at V came to 5 bases and at J to 7 bases, leaving 9 bases not matched to a gene. Germline V gene sequence: CDR1 KGHSH, CDR2 LQKENI. The CDR3 DNA reads TGTGCCAGCTCATCAAACAGGGGGCCGGGAGAGCAGTACTTC. It specifies CASSSNRGPGEQYF.

Written as DNA, the CDR3 is TGTGCCAGTACAACTAGGGCGGGACAGGGGAGCGGCTACACCTTC. This sequence encodes CASTTRAGQGSGYTF. This sequence joins TRBV19 and TRBJ1-2; TRBD1 matches at 10 bases. The germline CDR1 and CDR2 sequences are LNHDA and SQIVND (reference sequence). Trimming removed 7 bases from V and 8 bases from J; junction bases left unmatched: 13. The CDR3 totals 15 residues.

The V and J genes are TRBV7-2 and TRBJ2-1, with D perhaps TRBD2 (6 bases). The CDR3 loop spans 13 amino acids. CDR1 and CDR2 (germline): SGHTA, FQGNSA. V dropped 6 bases and J dropped 3 bases, with 9 bases sitting between them. CDR3 DNA: TGTGCCAGCAGTCGGGACTTCTACAATGAGCAGTTCTTC. Translating gives CASSRDFYNEQFF. The full variable domain, completed using reference TRBV7-2 and TRBJ2-1, is GAGVSQSPSNKVTEKGKDVELRCDPISGHTALYWYRQSLGQGLEFLIYFQGNSAPDKSGLPSDRFSAERTGGSVSTLTIQRTQQEDSAVYLCASSRDFYNEQFFGPGTRLTVL.

The chain uses TRBV2 and TRBJ2-2; D may be TRBD1 (5 bases). The germline CDR1 and CDR2 sequences are SNHLY and FYNNEI. This CDR3 spans 14 amino acids. The V and J ends lost 2 bases and 3 bases respectively, with 7 bases between them. The chain's CDR3 is CASSEQGDTGELFF. CDR3 in DNA: TGTGCCAGCAGTGAACAGGGCGACACCGGGGAGCTGTTTTTT.

The chain couples TRBV7-9 to TRBJ1-2, with TRBD1 identical over 7 bases. This CDR3 has 15 amino acids. Germline trimming cut 3 bases from V and 4 bases from J; bases unmatched to any gene: 8. CDR1 and CDR2 (germline): SEHNR, FQNEAQ (reference sequence). The CDR3 nucleotides read TGTGCCAGCAGCTTCCGGACAGGACCCGCCTATGGCTACACCTTC. This gives the protein CASSFRTGPAYGYTF.

The chain uses TRBV20-1 and TRBJ1-2, with no clear D. Trimming cost V 5 bases and J 2 bases, with 6 bases left between them. The CDR3 contains 11 residues. The germline V gene has CDR1 DFQATT and CDR2 SNEGSKA (reference sequence). The CDR3 reads CSAAENYGYTF. The CDR3, as DNA: TGCAGTGCTGCGGAAAACTATGGCTACACCTTC.

The V and J genes are TRBV2 and TRBJ2-7; perhaps D is TRBD1 or TRBD2 (5 bases each). Trimming pared 7 bases from V and 0 bases from J, leaving 16 bases between. The CDR3 is 15 amino acids. Looked up from germline, CDR1 is SNHLY and CDR2 is FYNNEI. This CDR3 is CASTQRGASSYEQYF. CDR3 in DNA: TGTGCCAGCACCCAGAGAGGGGCGAGCTCCTACGAGCAGTACTTC.

A single count supports this clone. Other DNA sequences in this sample translate to the same CDR3. The chain combines TRBV4-2 with TRBJ1-1, with D tentatively TRBD1 (5 bases). Trimming took off 3 bases at V and 3 bases at J, with 8 bases between the two ends. This CDR3 contains 13 residues. Germline loops: CDR1 LGHNA, CDR2 YNFKEQ. The DNA for the CDR3 is TGTGCCAGCAGCCAGGAAGGGGACACTGAAGCTTTCTTT. Residues: CASSQEGDTEAFF.

The chain employs TRBV5-1 and TRBJ2-3, with TRBD2 matching over 7 bases. Unmatched junction bases numbered 3, after V lost 7 bases and J lost 1 base. This CDR3 has 13 amino acids. Germline V gene lookup returns CDR1 SGHRS and CDR2 YFSETQ. The CDR3 DNA is TGCGCCAGCCGGCTAGCGGGCACAGATACGCAGTATTTT. Translated: CASRLAGTDTQYF.

This clone occurred a few times. The chain carries TRBV27 and TRBJ1-2; 7 nucleotides line up with TRBD1. From germline, CDR1 is MNHEY and CDR2 SMNVEV (reference sequence). The J segment lost 7 bases and the V segment lost 3 bases, leaving 5 bases of the junction unmatched. This CDR3 is 13 amino acids long. CDR3 region: CASSFRDRRGYTF. In DNA, the CDR3 is TGTGCCAGCAGTTTCCGGGACAGACGTGGCTACACCTTC.